This entry describes one T cell receptor beta chain. Its antigen is currently unknown. The data derive from a study of monozygotic twins with inflammatory bowel disease. The CDR3 consists of 19 residues. Germline lookup yields CDR1 SGHDT and CDR2 YYEEEE. TCRdb re-called the 5' RACE reads; every CDR3 protein appears as one record, without DNA. The sample table includes about 160,000 distinct CDR3 sequences. Study results and caveats: T cell subtypes were not distinguishable in this analysis.

Sequenced material: blood. V and J are TRBV5-6 and TRBJ2-1; TCRdb's D gene call, TRBD2, goes unchecked for lack of DNA. This receptor was taken from a human donor with ulcerative colitis or Crohn's disease, or a healthy co-twin of an affected twin (not recorded which). The CDR3: CASSLVVGTSGTPYNEQFF.